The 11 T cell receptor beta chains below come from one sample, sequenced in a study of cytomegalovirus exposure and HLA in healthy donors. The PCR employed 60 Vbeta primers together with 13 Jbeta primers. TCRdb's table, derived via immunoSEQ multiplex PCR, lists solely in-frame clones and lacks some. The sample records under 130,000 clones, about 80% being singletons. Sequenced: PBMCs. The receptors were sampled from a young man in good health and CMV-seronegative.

The CDR3 loop reads CASSTGLAGYNEQFF. The CDR3 region has the DNA TGTGCCAGCTCAACCGGCCTAGCGGGGTACAATGAGCAGTTCTTC. The rearrangement uses TRBV18 and TRBJ2-1, with TRBD2 identical over 9 bases. This CDR3 contains 15 residues. The germline CDR1 and CDR2 sequences are KGHSH and LQKENI. The trim removed 5 bases at V and 4 bases at J, leaving 6 bases unmatched.

CDR3 nucleotide sequence: TGTGCCAGCGTTTTATATGCAACTAATGAAAAACTGTTTTTT. This encodes CASVLYATNEKLFF. The chain has TRBV2 and TRBJ1-4, with no clear D. Per the germline V gene, CDR1 is SNHLY and CDR2 is FYNNEI. The CDR3 has 14 amino acids. With 8 bases removed from V and 0 bases from J, the gap between germline ends came to 10 bases.

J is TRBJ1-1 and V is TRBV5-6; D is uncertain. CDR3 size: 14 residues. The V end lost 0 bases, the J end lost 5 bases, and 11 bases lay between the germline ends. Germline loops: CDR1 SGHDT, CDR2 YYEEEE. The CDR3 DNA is TGTGCCAGCAGCTTGGTCCAGGCGGGGACTGAAGCTTTCTTT. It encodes CASSLVQAGTEAFF.

CDR3 DNA sequence: TGCGCCAGCAGCCGCACCGGGACAGGAGGAGAAAAACTGTTTTTT. It translates to CASSRTGTGGEKLFF. The rearrangement joins TRBV5-1 to TRBJ1-4; 8 bases fit TRBD1. This CDR3 is 15 amino acids long. V was pared by 4 bases and J by 8 bases, with 10 bases of the junction left unmatched. Per germline, CDR1 SGHRS and CDR2 YFSETQ. The whole variable domain, remainder taken from reference TRBV5-1 and TRBJ1-4, is KAGVTQTPRYLIKTRGQQVTLSCSPISGHRSVSWYQQTPGQGLQFLFEYFSETQRNKGNFPGRFSGRQFSNSRSEMNVSTLELGDSALYLCASSRTGTGGEKLFFGSGTQLSVL.

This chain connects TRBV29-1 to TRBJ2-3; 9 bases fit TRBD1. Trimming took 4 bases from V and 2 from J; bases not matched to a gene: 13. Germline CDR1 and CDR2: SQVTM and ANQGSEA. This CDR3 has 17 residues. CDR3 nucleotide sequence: TGCAGCGTTGGGGGATTAAGGGACAGGGCCTACACAGATACGCAGTATTTT. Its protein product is CSVGGLRDRAYTDTQYF.

CDR3 protein: CASSEVDRGAYEQYF. CDR3 bases: TGTGCCAGCAGTGAAGTGGACAGGGGGGCCTACGAGCAGTACTTC. J is TRBJ2-7 and V is TRBV2, with TRBD1 matching over 10 bases. Losses at the gene ends were 1 base for V and 2 bases for J; bases not matched to a gene: 2. This CDR3 has 15 residues. Germline loops: CDR1 SNHLY, CDR2 FYNNEI. The entire variable domain, with the rest obtained from reference TRBV2 and TRBJ2-7, is as follows: EPEVTQTPSHQVTQMGQEVILRCVPISNHLYFYWYRQILGQKVEFLVSFYNNEISEKSEIFDDQFSVERPDGSNFTLKIRSTKLEDSAMYFCASSEVDRGAYEQYFGPGTRLTVT.

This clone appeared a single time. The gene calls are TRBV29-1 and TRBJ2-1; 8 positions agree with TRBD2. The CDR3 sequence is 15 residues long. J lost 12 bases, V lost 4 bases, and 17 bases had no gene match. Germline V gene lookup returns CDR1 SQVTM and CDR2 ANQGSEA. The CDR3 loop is CSVALASGLRGGQFF. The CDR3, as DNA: TGCAGCGTTGCGCTGGCTAGCGGGCTCCGGGGGGGGCAGTTCTTC.

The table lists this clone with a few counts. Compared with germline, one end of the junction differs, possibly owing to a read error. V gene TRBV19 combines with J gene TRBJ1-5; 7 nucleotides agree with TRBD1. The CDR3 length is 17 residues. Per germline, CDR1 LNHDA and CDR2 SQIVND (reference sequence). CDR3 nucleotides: TGTGCCAGTACCAAAACACCTAACAGGGGCGAAGTCAAATCACCGTATTTT. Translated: CASTKTPNRGEVKSPYF.

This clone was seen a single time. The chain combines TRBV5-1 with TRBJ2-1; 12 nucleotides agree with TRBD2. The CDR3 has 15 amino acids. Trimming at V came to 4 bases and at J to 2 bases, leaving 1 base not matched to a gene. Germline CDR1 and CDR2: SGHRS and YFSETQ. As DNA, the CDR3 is TGCGCCAGCAGCCGGACTAGCGGGACCTACAATGAGCAGTTCTTC. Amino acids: CASSRTSGTYNEQFF.

CDR3 amino acids: CAISEPTKQVMTRYGYTF. The CDR3 DNA reads TGTGCCATCAGTGAGCCGACGAAACAGGTGATGACTCGATATGGCTACACCTTC. The chain is built from TRBV10-3 and TRBJ1-2, with D perhaps TRBD1 (5 bases). Looked up from germline, CDR1 is ENHRY and CDR2 is SYGVKD. The V end was cut by 2 bases, the J end by 5 bases, with 24 bases between. The CDR3 sequence is 18 residues long.

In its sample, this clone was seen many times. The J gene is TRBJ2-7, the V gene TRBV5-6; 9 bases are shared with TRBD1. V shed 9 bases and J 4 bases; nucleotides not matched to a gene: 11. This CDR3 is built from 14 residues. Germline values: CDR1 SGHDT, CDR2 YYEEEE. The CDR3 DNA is TGTGCCACCTCAGCGGGACAGGGAAGATACGAGCAGTACTTC. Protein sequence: CATSAGQGRYEQYF. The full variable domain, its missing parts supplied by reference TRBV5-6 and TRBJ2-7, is DAGVTQSPTHLIKTRGQQVTLRCSPKSGHDTVSWYQQALGQGPQFIFQYYEEEERQRGNFPDRFSGHQFPNYSSELNVNALLLGDSALYLCATSAGQGRYEQYFGPGTRLTVT.